This T cell receptor (beta chain) is from a study of molecular identifiers for immune sequencing clone quantification. From germline, CDR1 is SEHNR and CDR2 FQNEAQ (reference sequence). The V and J ends lost 5 bases and 2 bases respectively, with 16 bases between them. The CDR3 totals 16 residues. This clonotype has only a few counts. What it binds is unknown. Whole-study findings and limits: One million naive cells reportedly did not prevent detection of spiked Jurkat TCR RNA from one cell.

Listed TCR primers, together with previously described methods, were used for the bulk TCR libraries. From the PCR reads, TCRdb called clonotypes with MiXCR, one entry per CDR3 protein. There are hundreds of thousands of distinct CDR3 sequences in the sample; 25% occur only once, and about 0.84% lies in the top ten. Sequencing was done on a sample of naive CD8+ T cells from blood, with Jurkat cell RNA spiked in. Specified subset: FACS-sorted CD8+CD4-CCR7+CD45RA+ naive T cells. This receptor was identified in a human donor in good health. Some libraries in this study had Jurkat cell RNA spiked in. This sequence joins TRBV7-9 and TRBJ1-3, with no clear D. The CDR3 coding sequence is TGTGCCAGCAGCCCGGTCGTGTGGTCCGCTGGAAACACCATATATTTT. This sequence encodes CASSPVVWSAGNTIYF.